Below are 27 T cell receptor beta chains sequenced from a single sample in a study of T cell clones after liver transplantation. TCRdb keeps only in-frame clones here, not all; method: immunoSEQ multiplex PCR. The sample shows around 18,000 clones, roughly nine tenths of them seen only once. This specimen was CD8+ T cells from blood, taken 45 to 46 months after liver transplant. These receptors were obtained from a human patient who received a liver transplant. Certain T cells may be donor cells from the graft.

The chain couples TRBV19 to TRBJ1-2, with 9 nucleotides matching TRBD1. V was pared by 3 bases and J by 3 bases, with 5 bases of the junction left unmatched. CDR3 length equals 15 residues. The germline gives CDR1 LNHDA, CDR2 SQIVND (reference sequence). The CDR3 protein is CASSIGTGLDYGYTF. As DNA, the CDR3 is TGTGCCAGTAGTATTGGGACAGGGCTAGACTATGGCTACACCTTC. The full variable domain, in which reference TRBV19 and TRBJ1-2 provide the parts outside the CDR3, is DGGITQSPKYLFRKEGQNVTLSCEQNLNHDAMYWYRQDPGQGLRLIYYSQIVNDFQKGDIAEGYSVSREKKESFPLTVTSAQKNPTAFYLCASSIGTGLDYGYTFGSGTRLTVV.

V usage is TRBV9 and J usage is TRBJ2-7; D call uncertain. This CDR3 region has 13 residues. Per germline, CDR1 SGDLS and CDR2 YYNGEE. Trimming pared 0 bases from V and 5 bases from J, leaving 9 bases between. The CDR3 loop reads CASSVGAEDEQYF. DNA for the CDR3: TGTGCCAGCAGCGTAGGAGCAGAGGACGAGCAGTACTTC.

V and J are TRBV15 and TRBJ2-7, with 8 bases matching TRBD2. The germline V gene encodes CDR1 LNHNV and CDR2 YYDKDF (reference sequence). V was clipped by 1 base and J by 2 bases; unmatched bases: 7. The CDR3 extends over 16 amino acids. In DNA form, the CDR3 reads TGTGCCACCAGCAGAGGGTCGGGAGGGGAAACCTACGAGCAGTACTTC. Amino acids: CATSRGSGGETYEQYF.

This clone was counted between two and nine times. The chain uses TRBV29-1 and TRBJ1-2; 9 bases are shared with TRBD1. Germline CDR1 SQVTM, CDR2 ANQGSEA. This CDR3 comprises 11 residues. With 7 bases clipped from V and 6 bases from J, the junction kept 3 bases outside the gene matches. CDR3 region: CSATGGNGYTF. The CDR3, as DNA: TGCAGCGCGACAGGGGGTAATGGCTACACCTTC.

The chain links TRBV4-1 to TRBJ1-2, with D maybe TRBD1 (6 bases). CDR3 length: 15 amino acids. Germline loops: CDR1 MGHRA, CDR2 YSYEKL. Deletions cut 5 bases from V and 3 bases from J, with 16 bases between. In DNA form, the CDR3 reads TGCGCCAGCAGCGTTATAAAAGGGGGATACTATGGCTACACCTTC. Residues: CASSVIKGGYYGYTF.

This chain uses TRBV7-6 with TRBJ1-1, with no clear D. The CDR3 has 12 residues. Trimming shortened V by 1 base and J by 6 bases, and 6 bases separated the two germline ends. Per the germline V gene, CDR1 is SGHVS and CDR2 is FNYEAQ. In nucleotides, the CDR3 is TGTGCCAGCAGCTTAGGCGGCTCTGAAGCTTTCTTT. It encodes CASSLGGSEAFF.

The chain recombines TRBV27 with TRBJ1-5; 7 positions agree with TRBD1. The CDR3 spans 16 residues. Germline CDR1 is MNHEY and CDR2 is SMNVEV (reference sequence). V gave up 2 bases and J gave up 2 bases; unmatched junction bases: 6. The CDR3 loop is CASSLNVGTGNQPQHF. CDR3 sequence (DNA): TGTGCCAGCAGTTTAAATGTCGGGACAGGCAATCAGCCCCAGCATTTT.

This clone is a singleton in its sample. This sequence joins TRBV2 and TRBJ1-2; 9 bases align to TRBD1. The CDR3 runs 16 residues. CDR1 and CDR2 from the germline V gene are SNHLY and FYNNEI. With 4 bases clipped from V and 2 bases from J, the junction kept 8 bases outside the gene matches. The CDR3 region has the DNA TGTGCCAGCAGTGGAGGACAGGGGAGGACAAACTATGGCTACACCTTC. It translates to CASSGGQGRTNYGYTF.

The rearrangement links TRBV7-2 to TRBJ1-5; 12 nucleotides align to TRBD1. The germline V gene has CDR1 SGHTA and CDR2 FQGNSA. The CDR3 extends over 16 amino acids. The trim removed 3 bases at V and 7 bases at J, leaving 7 bases unmatched. As DNA, the CDR3 is TGTGCCAGCAGCTTGACCGGGACAGGGGGCCGACAGCCCCAGCATTTT. Encoded protein: CASSLTGTGGRQPQHF.

The J gene is TRBJ2-5, the V gene TRBV4-3, with 9 bases aligning to TRBD2. V dropped 1 base and J dropped 3; count of bases not matched to a gene: 12. The CDR3 consists of 18 residues. CDR1 LGHNA and CDR2 YSLEER come from the germline V gene. CDR3 in DNA: TGCGCCAGCAGCCAAGCCTCGGAGGGACTAGCTATGGAAGAGACCCAGTACTTC. Residues: CASSQASEGLAMEETQYF.

The chain recombines TRBV6-5 with TRBJ2-2, with a tentative D call TRBD1 (5 bases). The germline CDR1 and CDR2 sequences are MNHEY and SVGAGI. V lost 0 bases and J 6 bases, leaving 5 bases between the germline ends. The CDR3 runs to 13 residues. CDR3 region: CASSYSQAGELFF. As DNA, the CDR3 is TGTGCCAGCAGTTACTCACAGGCCGGGGAGCTGTTTTTT.

The chain combines TRBV7-6 with TRBJ2-2; D call uncertain. CDR3 size: 19 residues. CDR1 and CDR2 (germline): SGHVS, FNYEAQ. Trimming removed 0 bases at V and 2 bases at J, with 19 bases between. The chain's CDR3 is CASSLALGPLDGNTGELFF. The CDR3 DNA is TGTGCCAGCAGCTTAGCGCTCGGGCCACTCGACGGAAACACCGGGGAGCTGTTTTTT.

The genes are TRBV4-1 and TRBJ2-1; D unresolved. The CDR3 extends over 12 amino acids. Germline V gene data show CDR1 as MGHRA and CDR2 as YSYEKL. Trimming pared 6 bases from V and 5 bases from J, leaving 8 bases between. In DNA form, the CDR3 reads TGCGCCAGCAGTCTTGGGGACAATGAGCAGTTCTTC. Protein: CASSLGDNEQFF.

The rearrangement uses TRBV10-3 and TRBJ1-1; D ambiguous. The V end lost 8 bases, the J end lost 1 base, and 8 bases lay between the germline ends. CDR1 is ENHRY, CDR2 SYGVKD, per germline. The CDR3 runs 12 residues. DNA for the CDR3: TGTGCCATCCAAGGAGGGAACACTGAAGCTTTCTTT. Its translation is CAIQGGNTEAFF.

This chain uses TRBV7-3 with TRBJ2-7; TRBD2 matches at 10 bases. The junction had 5 bases not matched to a gene; V was cut back by 5 bases and J by 1 base. This CDR3 is 15 amino acids long. Germline CDR1 reads SGHTA; CDR2 reads FQGTGA. CDR3 bases: TGTGCCAGCAGCCCTAGCGGGAGCCCTTCCTACGAGCAGTACTTC. Amino acids: CASSPSGSPSYEQYF.

V and J are TRBV7-9 and TRBJ2-3; tentatively, D is TRBD1 (5 bases). The V and J ends lost 5 bases and 3 bases respectively, with 24 bases between them. This CDR3 is built from 18 residues. CDR1 SEHNR and CDR2 FQNEAQ come from the germline V gene (reference sequence). In DNA form, the CDR3 reads TGTGCCAGCAGCACTACCAGGGTTGGGGCTGGACGGACAGATACGCAGTATTTT. Protein: CASSTTRVGAGRTDTQYF.

This clone has just a few counts. V is TRBV19 and J is TRBJ2-7; 9 nucleotides align to TRBD2. The CDR3 runs 17 residues. Trimming at V came to 3 bases and at J to 4 bases, leaving 13 bases not matched to a gene. Germline V gene sequence: CDR1 LNHDA, CDR2 SQIVND (reference sequence). CDR3 amino acids: CASSISSGTTFIYEQYF. The CDR3 DNA is TGTGCCAGTAGTATTTCTAGCGGGACGACCTTTATTTACGAGCAGTACTTC. Filled out from reference TRBV19 and TRBJ2-7, the complete variable domain reads DGGITQSPKYLFRKEGQNVTLSCEQNLNHDAMYWYRQDPGQGLRLIYYSQIVNDFQKGDIAEGYSVSREKKESFPLTVTSAQKNPTAFYLCASSISSGTTFIYEQYFGPGTRLTVT.

Details on this clone: Other DNA sequences of this sample code for an identical CDR3. The J gene is TRBJ2-1, the V gene TRBV27, with a weak D call TRBD2 (6 bases). The germline V and J ends were trimmed by 3 bases and 0 bases, with 9 bases remaining between them. Germline V gene lookup returns CDR1 MNHEY and CDR2 SMNVEV (reference sequence). The CDR3 sequence is 15 residues long. CDR3 region: CASSFGSGSYNEQFF. The CDR3 region has the DNA TGTGCCAGCAGTTTCGGGAGTGGCTCCTACAATGAGCAGTTCTTC.

J is TRBJ2-7 and V is TRBV27; the D is unclear. The CDR3 spans 14 residues. Germline loops: CDR1 MNHEY, CDR2 SMNVEV (reference sequence). The ends were cut back, 3 bases at V and 7 bases at J, with 16 bases in the middle. CDR3 bases: TGTGCCAGCAGTTTTCGGGCAGCCCCCTTGGAGCAGTACTTC. As protein: CASSFRAAPLEQYF.

The V call is TRBV9, the J call TRBJ2-2, with TRBD1 matching over 10 bases. The CDR3 has 14 amino acids. From germline, CDR1 is SGDLS and CDR2 YYNGEE. After removal of 5 bases from V and 4 bases from J, the junction contained 2 bases not matched to a gene. CDR3 loop: CASRWTGGTGELFF. The CDR3 DNA reads TGTGCCAGCAGGTGGACAGGGGGCACCGGGGAGCTGTTTTTT.

This chain connects TRBV28 to TRBJ1-2; TRBD1 is a possible D gene (6 bases). V was trimmed by 6 bases and J by 5 bases, leaving 19 bases between them. The CDR3 sequence is 15 residues long. Germline-derived CDR1 and CDR2 are MDHEN and SYDVKM. CDR3 nucleotide sequence: TGTGCCAGCAGCACCGCCGTGGGGGCAGGGTATGGCTACACCTTC. Translating it yields CASSTAVGAGYGYTF.

This sequence joins TRBV27 and TRBJ2-7; no definite D call. The V end lost 8 bases, the J end lost 3 bases, and 29 bases lay between the germline ends. Germline V gene lookup returns CDR1 MNHEY and CDR2 SMNVEV (reference sequence). CDR3 size: 18 residues. The CDR3 sequence: CASVPKGIQLLNNYEQYF. Here the CDR3 DNA reads TGTGCCAGCGTCCCCAAGGGTATACAACTCCTAAACAACTACGAGCAGTACTTC.

This rearrangement joins TRBV28 to TRBJ2-1, with TRBD2 identical over 10 bases. The junction had 8 bases not matched to a gene; V was cut back by 2 bases and J by 1 base. Per the germline V gene, CDR1 is MDHEN and CDR2 is SYDVKM. The CDR3 loop spans 18 amino acids. CDR3 amino acids: CASSLTLAGDISYNEQFF. In DNA form, the CDR3 reads TGTGCCAGCAGTTTAACCCTAGCGGGAGATATATCCTACAATGAGCAGTTCTTC.

The V and J genes are TRBV5-1 and TRBJ2-7; TRBD1 is a possible D gene (7 bases). The length of the CDR3 is 18 residues. Deletions cut 1 base from V and 1 base from J, with 21 bases between. Germline V lookup: CDR1 SGHRS, CDR2 YFSETQ. As DNA, the CDR3 is TGCGCCAGCAGCTTGTGGGACAGCTCCGGGACTTTATCCTACGAGCAGTACTTC. Its protein is CASSLWDSSGTLSYEQYF.

This chain uses TRBV5-4 with TRBJ2-3; the D gene is possibly TRBD2 (6 bases). CDR1 and CDR2 (germline): SGHNT, YYREEE (reference sequence). The CDR3 contains 14 residues. Deletions cut 0 bases from V and 10 bases from J, with 15 bases between. CDR3 amino acids: CASSLAGEVEAQYF. Written as DNA, the CDR3 is TGTGCCAGCAGCTTGGCCGGGGAGGTTGAAGCGCAGTATTTT.

This chain joins TRBV9 and TRBJ2-7; 11 positions agree with TRBD2. Trimming cost V 2 bases and J 3 bases; bases outside gene matches: 4. CDR3 size: 15 residues. The V gene's germline CDR1 is SGDLS and CDR2 YYNGEE. The CDR3 DNA reads TGTGCCAGCAGCGTTTCCGGGACTAGCGGCTACGAGCAGTACTTC. Amino acid sequence: CASSVSGTSGYEQYF.

This sequence joins TRBV27 and TRBJ1-1; possible D gene TRBD1, 5 bases. CDR1 and CDR2 from the germline V gene are MNHEY and SMNVEV (reference sequence). The CDR3 runs to 14 residues. V gave up 4 bases and J gave up 6 bases, with 15 bases separating them. The CDR3 protein is CASSSHQGAPEAFF. In nucleotides, the CDR3 is TGTGCCAGCAGTTCCCATCAGGGAGCCCCTGAAGCTTTCTTT.